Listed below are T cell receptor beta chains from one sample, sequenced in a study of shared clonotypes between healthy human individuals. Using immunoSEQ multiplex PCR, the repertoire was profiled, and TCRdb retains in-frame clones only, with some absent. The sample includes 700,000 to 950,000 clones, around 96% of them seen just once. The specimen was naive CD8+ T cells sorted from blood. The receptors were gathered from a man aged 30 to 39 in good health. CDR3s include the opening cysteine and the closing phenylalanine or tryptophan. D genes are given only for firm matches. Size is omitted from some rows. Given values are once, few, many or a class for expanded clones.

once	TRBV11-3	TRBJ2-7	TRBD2	CASSLGLDYEQYF	TGTGCCAGCAGCTTGGGACTAGACTACGAGCAGTACTTC
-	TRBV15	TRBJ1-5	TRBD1	CATSRAGTGVQNQPQHF	TGTGCCACCAGCAGGGCCGGGACAGGGGTCCAGAATCAGCCCCAGCATTTT
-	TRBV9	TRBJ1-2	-	CASSVGGSLLYGYTF	TGTGCCAGCAGCGTAGGTGGCAGTCTCCTCTATGGCTACACCTTC
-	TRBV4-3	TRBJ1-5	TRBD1	CASSQGRGLGQPQHF	TGCGCCAGCAGCCAAGGGAGGGGGCTAGGTCAGCCCCAGCATTTT
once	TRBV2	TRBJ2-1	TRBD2	CASSYPLAGTEQFF	TGTGCCAGCAGCTACCCCCTAGCGGGCACTGAGCAGTTCTTC
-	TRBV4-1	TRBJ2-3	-	CASSQDIGRDTQYF	TGCGCCAGCAGCCAAGATATAGGGAGGGATACGCAGTATTTT
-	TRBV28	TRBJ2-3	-	CASNPEGSSTDTQYF	TGTGCCAGCAACCCAGAGGGGTCTAGCACAGATACGCAGTATTTT
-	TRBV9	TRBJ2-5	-	CASSVGSSPSQTQYF	TGTGCCAGCAGCGTAGGATCTAGCCCCAGTCAGACCCAGTACTTC
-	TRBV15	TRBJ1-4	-	CATSRLPSRGRNEKLFF	TGTGCCACCAGCAGACTGCCCAGCCGGGGACGGAATGAAAAACTGTTTTTT
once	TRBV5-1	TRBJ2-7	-	CASSAEGVDSYEQYF	TGCGCCAGCAGCGCCGAGGGGGTCGATTCGTACGAGCAGTACTTC
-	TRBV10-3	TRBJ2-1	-	CAIRQGRNEQFF	TGTGCCATCAGGCAGGGGAGGAATGAGCAGTTCTTC
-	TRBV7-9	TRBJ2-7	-	CASSLLEGKQYEQYF	TGTGCCAGCAGCCTCCTGGAGGGAAAACAATACGAGCAGTACTTC
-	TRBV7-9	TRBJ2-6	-	CASSLVSGANVLTF	TGTGCCAGCAGCTTAGTCTCTGGGGCCAACGTCCTGACTTTC
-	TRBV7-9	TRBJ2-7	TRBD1	CASSWSRDSSYEQYF	TGTGCCAGCAGCTGGAGCCGGGACAGCTCCTACGAGCAGTACTTC
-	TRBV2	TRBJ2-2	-	CASKGNTGELFF	TGTGCCAGCAAGGGGAACACCGGGGAGCTGTTTTTT
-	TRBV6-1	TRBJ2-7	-	CASRFQAVDEQYF	TGTGCCAGCAGATTCCAGGCAGTAGACGAGCAGTACTTC
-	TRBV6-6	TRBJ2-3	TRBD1	CASSRDRAGTDTQYF	TGTGCCAGCAGCCGCGACAGGGCGGGCACAGATACGCAGTATTTT
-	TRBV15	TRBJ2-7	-	CATSRDRQGPEVYEQYF	TGTGCCACCAGCAGAGATCGGCAGGGTCCGGAAGTCTACGAGCAGTACTTC
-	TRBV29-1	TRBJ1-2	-	CSVDGYTF	TGCAGCGTTGACGGCTACACCTTC
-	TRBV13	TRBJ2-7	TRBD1	CASSARQGAHEQYF	TGTGCCAGCAGCGCTCGACAGGGGGCTCACGAGCAGTACTTC
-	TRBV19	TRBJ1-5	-	CASSIRQGGQPQHF	TGTGCCAGTAGTATCCGTCAGGGCGGCCAGCCCCAGCATTTT
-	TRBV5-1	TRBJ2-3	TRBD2	CASRSPSGRAVDTQYF	TGCGCCAGCAGATCCCCTAGCGGGAGGGCCGTAGATACGCAGTATTTT
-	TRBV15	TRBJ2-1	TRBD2	CATSRGAGGYSNEQFF	TGTGCCACCAGCAGAGGGGCGGGAGGTTACTCCAATGAGCAGTTCTTC
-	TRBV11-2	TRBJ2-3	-	CASSLEEVPDSSTDTQYF	TGTGCCAGCAGCTTAGAGGAGGTGCCGGACTCGAGCACAGATACGCAGTATTTT
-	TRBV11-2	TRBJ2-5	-	CASSRPDEGWETQYF	TGTGCCAGCAGCCGCCCGGATGAGGGATGGGAGACCCAGTACTTC
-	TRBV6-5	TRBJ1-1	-	CASSYGQNLEAFF	TGTGCCAGCAGTTACGGACAAAACCTTGAAGCTTTCTTT
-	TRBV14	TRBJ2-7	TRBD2	CASSLWGTSSYEQYF	TGTGCCAGCAGCCTTTGGGGGACTAGCTCCTACGAGCAGTACTTC
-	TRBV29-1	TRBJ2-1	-	CSAVTGTKYNEQFF	TGCAGCGCCGTGACCGGGACCAAATACAATGAGCAGTTCTTC
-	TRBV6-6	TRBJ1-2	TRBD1	CASSYSRTGGGGYTF	TGTGCCAGCAGTTACTCCCGGACAGGGGGTGGTGGCTACACCTTC
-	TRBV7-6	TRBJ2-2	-	CASGESGAGELFF	TGTGCCAGCGGAGAAAGTGGAGCCGGGGAGCTGTTTTTT
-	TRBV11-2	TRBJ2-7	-	CASSLLPEGSISYEQYF	TGTGCCAGCAGCTTACTCCCGGAAGGTAGCATCTCCTACGAGCAGTACTTC
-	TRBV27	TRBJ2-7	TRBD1	CASSRRQGTYEQYF	TGTGCCAGCAGCCGACGACAGGGGACCTACGAGCAGTACTTC
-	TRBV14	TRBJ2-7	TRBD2	CASSPGRSGAYEQYF	TGTGCCAGCAGCCCCGGGCGAAGCGGGGCCTACGAGCAGTACTTC
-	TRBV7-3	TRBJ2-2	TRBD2	CASTALSGSKAGELFF	TGTGCCAGCACTGCGTTGAGCGGGAGTAAGGCCGGGGAGCTGTTTTTT
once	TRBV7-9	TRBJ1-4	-	CASSLQGSEKLFF	TGTGCCAGCAGCTTACAGGGGTCCGAAAAACTGTTTTTT
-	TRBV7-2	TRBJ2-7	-	CASSLGGSGFGPYEQYF	TGTGCCAGCAGCTTAGGAGGGTCGGGGTTCGGTCCCTACGAGCAGTACTTC
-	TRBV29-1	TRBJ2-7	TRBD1	CSVLGTGYEQYF	TGCAGCGTTCTAGGGACAGGTTACGAGCAGTACTTC
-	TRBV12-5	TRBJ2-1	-	CASGLEGLIYNEQFF	TGTGCTAGTGGTTTGGAAGGACTGATTTACAATGAGCAGTTCTTC
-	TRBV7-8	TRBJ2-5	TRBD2	CASSVGTSAETQYF	TGTGCCAGCAGCGTCGGGACTAGCGCGGAGACCCAGTACTTC
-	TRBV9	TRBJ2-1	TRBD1	CASSVGQGGNNEQFF	TGTGCCAGCAGCGTAGGACAGGGGGGAAACAATGAGCAGTTCTTC
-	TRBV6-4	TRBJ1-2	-	CASSTTLGNRGYTF	TGTGCCAGCAGTACGACTCTGGGAAACCGCGGCTACACCTTC
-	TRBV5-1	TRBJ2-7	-	CASSLPSGDTEQYF	TGCGCCAGCAGCTTGCCTTCGGGGGACACCGAGCAGTACTTC
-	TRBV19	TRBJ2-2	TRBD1	CASRYQGDTGELFF	TGTGCCAGTAGGTACCAGGGGGACACCGGGGAGCTGTTTTTT
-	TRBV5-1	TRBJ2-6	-	CASSATQVSGANVLTF	TGCGCCAGCAGCGCAACCCAGGTCTCTGGGGCCAACGTCCTGACTTTC
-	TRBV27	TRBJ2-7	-	CASSLTLGYEQYF	TGTGCCAGCAGTCTAACCCTAGGGTACGAGCAGTACTTC
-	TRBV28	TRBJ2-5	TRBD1	CASSPRTGRETQYF	TGTGCCAGCAGTCCACGGACAGGACGTGAGACCCAGTACTTC
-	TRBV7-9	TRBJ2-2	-	CAEGDMNTGELFF	TGTGCCGAAGGAGACATGAACACCGGGGAGCTGTTTTTT
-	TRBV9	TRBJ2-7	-	CASSSGQKSYEQYF	TGTGCCAGCAGCTCAGGACAGAAGTCCTACGAGCAGTACTTC
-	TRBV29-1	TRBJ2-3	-	CSVVRGGLTDTQYF	TGCAGCGTTGTTAGGGGCGGCCTCACAGATACGCAGTATTTT
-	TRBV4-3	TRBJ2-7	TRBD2	CASRVGAGGTYEQYF	TGCGCCAGCAGGGTGGGAGCGGGAGGGACCTACGAGCAGTACTTC
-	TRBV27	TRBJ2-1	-	CASSFVGYNEQFF	TGTGCCAGCAGTTTCGTTGGATACAATGAGCAGTTCTTC
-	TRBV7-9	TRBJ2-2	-	CASISTVRGTPNTGELFF	TGTGCCAGCATCTCTACAGTCAGAGGGACACCGAACACCGGGGAGCTGTTTTTT
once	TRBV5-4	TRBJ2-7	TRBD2	CASSFYPGTSGSYEQYF	TGTGCCAGCAGCTTCTACCCCGGGACTAGCGGCTCCTACGAGCAGTACTTC
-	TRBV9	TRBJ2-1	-	CASSEFFAGPSYNEQFF	TGTGCCAGCAGCGAATTCTTTGCGGGACCCTCCTACAATGAGCAGTTCTTC
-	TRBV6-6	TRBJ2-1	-	CASSPTWGLDNEQFF	TGTGCCAGCAGTCCAACGTGGGGACTCGACAATGAGCAGTTCTTC
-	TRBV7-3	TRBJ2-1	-	CASSSSDEQFF	TGTGCCAGCAGCTCCAGTGACGAGCAGTTCTTC
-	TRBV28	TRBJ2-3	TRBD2	CASSPGLAGGWGTDTQYF	TGTGCCAGCAGCCCCGGGCTAGCGGGGGGGTGGGGCACAGATACGCAGTATTTT
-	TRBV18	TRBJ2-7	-	CASSPPCEQYF	TGTGCCAGCTCACCACCCTGCGAGCAGTACTTC
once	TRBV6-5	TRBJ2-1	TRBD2	CASRSVAGGFNEQFF	TGTGCCAGCAGGTCCGTAGCGGGAGGGTTCAATGAGCAGTTCTTC